This T cell receptor (beta chain) came from a study of shared clonotypes between healthy human individuals. Whole-study results and caveats: Enrolling few donors narrowed the genetic and exposure-history diversity that was represented. On the whole, naive subsets had larger estimated richness than memory subsets had. For naive CD4 cells, 5% to 6.5% of clonotypes were shared across a handful of donors.

V lost 2 bases to trimming and J lost 1 base; unmatched junction nucleotides: 11. Germline V gene sequence: CDR1 MDHEN, CDR2 SYDVKM. The length of the CDR3 is 18 residues. Per the original data handling: In the immunoSEQ data, sequences were junction-only and lacked quality scores, so filtering differed. The data were produced by immunoSEQ multiplex PCR, yet TCRdb's version contains in-frame clones alone and is incomplete. The V and J calls and clone size are taken from that table; D and trimming were inferred from the DNA. The repertoire holds around 2,000,000 clones, about 94% seen once, with 1% to 1.5% in the top ten. On this clone: The target antigen is unknown.

Naive CD8 cells comprised CD45RO-negative, CCR7-positively selected cells, excluding terminally differentiated effector memory CD45RA+ cells. The source material was naive CD8+ T cells sorted from blood. The origin of this receptor is a young man in good health. The chain uses TRBV28 and TRBJ2-1; 7 positions match TRBD1. The CDR3 here is CASSLEGANLFSYNEQFF. The CDR3 nucleotides read TGTGCCAGCAGTTTAGAGGGGGCCAACTTATTTTCCTACAATGAGCAGTTCTTC.